This TCR beta chain was captured by sequencing in a study of blood T cell repertoires in COVID-19. Some clones are missing from TCRdb's copy, which holds only in-frame ones; the method was immunoSEQ multiplex PCR. The sample includes under 300,000 clones, approximately 90% of them seen just once. There are 15 residues in the CDR3. CDR1 is GTSNPN, CDR2 SVGIG, per germline (reference sequence). J gave up 4 bases and V 0 bases, and 8 bases lay outside the gene matches. The TCR comes from a woman between 40 and 50 years old who had recovered from COVID-19. The specimen sequenced was peripheral blood. The V and J genes are TRBV30 and TRBJ1-1; 7 bases line up with TRBD1. CDR3 in DNA: TGTGCCTGGAGTGTAGATTGGGCAGGGGGCACTGAAGCTTTCTTT. Its translation is CAWSVDWAGGTEAFF.